The rows below give T cell receptor beta chains drawn from one sample of a study of identifying expanded T cells in peripheral blood. The assay was immunoSEQ multiplex PCR, and TCRdb's table has in-frame clones only and misses some. The sample shows 110,000 or so clones, about 88% of them seen only once. Sequenced sample: blood. The source is a person aged 18-70 years in good health. The CDR3 runs from the conserved cysteine through the conserved F or W. D genes are given only for firm matches.

TRBJ2-1 TRBV6-5 . TGTGCCAGCACGAATCGCTACAATGAGCAGTTCTTC CASTNRYNEQFF
TRBJ1-6 TRBV27 . TGTGCCAGCAGCTCCCCGACAGAACGGATAATCTCCTATAATTCACCCCTCCACTTT CASSSPTERIISYNSPLHF
TRBJ2-5 TRBV6-5 . TGTGCCAGCAGTTACAGGGTCTCGTGGAAGGAGACCCAGTACTTC CASSYRVSWKETQYF
TRBJ2-3 TRBV10-1 TRBD2 TGCGCCAGCAGTGAGTCGATACTAGCGGCCCTAGATACGCAGTATTTT CASSESILAALDTQYF
TRBJ2-1 TRBV5-4 . TGTGCCAGCAGCTTCGACAATGAGCAGTTCTTC CASSFDNEQFF
TRBJ1-4 TRBV19 . TGTGCCAGTAGTAATTGGGGTGAAAAACTGTTTTTT CASSNWGEKLFF
TRBJ2-2 TRBV7-2 . TGTGCCAGCAGCTTACTAGCGAGCGGGGAGCTGTTTTTT CASSLLASGELFF
TRBJ2-2 TRBV9 TRBD2 TGTGCCAGCAGCGAGGGACTAGCGGTATCCTTCGCGAACACCGGGGAGCTGTTTTTT CASSEGLAVSFANTGELFF
TRBJ2-7 TRBV6-1 . TGTGCCAGCAGTGAAGAGGAGCGCCGGTGGGCCGAGCAGTACTTC CASSEEERRWAEQYF
TRBJ2-6 TRBV18 . TGTGCCAGCTCACGACGCGGCAGCTCGAACTCTGGGGCCAACGTCCTGACTTTC CASSRRGSSNSGANVLTF
TRBJ2-2 TRBV6-6 TRBD2 TGTGCCAGCGAAATGGCGGGGGCGAACACCGGGGAGCTGTTTTTT CASEMAGANTGELFF
TRBJ1-4 TRBV28 . TGTGCCAGCAGACGACCGGATAATGAAAAACTGTTTTTT CASRRPDNEKLFF
TRBJ2-3 TRBV19 TRBD2 TGTGCCAGTAGTATAGCGGGAGGGCCGTTTGATACGCAGTATTTT CASSIAGGPFDTQYF
TRBJ2-1 TRBV5-4 TRBD2 TGTGCCAGCAGCTTGGACGGACTAGCGTCCTACAATGAGCAGTTCTTC CASSLDGLASYNEQFF
TRBJ1-4 TRBV19 . TGTGCCAGTAGCCTGGGGGGAACGAGTGAAAAACTGTTTTTT CASSLGGTSEKLFF
TRBJ2-3 TRBV5-1 TRBD2 TGCGCCAGCAGCTTAACTAGCGAAAGACGAGATACGCAGTATTTT CASSLTSERRDTQYF
TRBJ2-1 TRBV4-2 . TGTGCCAGCAGCCAAGGCATCGGAGGGGAGCAGTTCTTC CASSQGIGGEQFF
TRBJ2-1 TRBV7-3 TRBD1 TGTGCCAGCAGCCACTTAGGGACAGGGGGTAACAATGAGCAGTTCTTC CASSHLGTGGNNEQFF
TRBJ2-7 TRBV28 . TGTGCCAGCAGTTTTTTGACATACGAGCAGTACTTC CASSFLTYEQYF
TRBJ1-3 TRBV7-9 TRBD1 TGTGCCAGCAGCAGGGGGACAGGGACCGGAAACACCATATATTTT CASSRGTGTGNTIYF
TRBJ1-5 TRBV2 . TGTGCCAGCAGTGAACGGACATCGGGCAATCAGCCCCAGCATTTT CASSERTSGNQPQHF
TRBJ2-7 TRBV6-5 . TGTGCCAGCAGTTACATAGGCAGGGGATTTAGCTACGAGCAGTACTTC CASSYIGRGFSYEQYF